The rows below give T cell receptor beta chains drawn from one sample of a study of shared clonotypes between healthy human individuals. Only in-frame clones appear in the TCRdb table, and some are missing; sequencing was by immunoSEQ multiplex PCR. The sample includes more than 1,200,000 clones, 98% to 99% of them seen just once. Sequencing was done on a sample of naive CD4+ T cells sorted from blood. The receptors stem from a man aged 25 to 40 in good health. Both conserved end residues are part of each CDR3. Fields, in order: clone size, V gene, D gene, J gene, CDR3 length, CDR3 protein, CDR3 DNA. The D gene is left open where the match is weak. Size is stated for part of the rows, as once, few or many counts, or as a class when the clone is expanded.

size: NA; V: TRBV10-2; D: TRBD2; J: TRBJ2-3; length: 15; CDR3: CASRREALAGSTQYF; DNA: TGCGCCAGCAGAAGGGAGGCGCTAGCGGGATCTACGCAGTATTTT
size: NA; V: TRBV7-2; D: NA; J: TRBJ1-3; length: 12; CDR3: CASGPQGRAIYF; DNA: TGTGCCAGCGGCCCCCAAGGGAGGGCCATATATTTT
size: once; V: TRBV19; D: TRBD2; J: TRBJ2-1; length: 17; CDR3: CASSRLAGLSSYNEQFF; DNA: TGTGCCAGTAGTAGATTAGCGGGCCTTAGCTCCTACAATGAGCAGTTCTTC
size: NA; V: TRBV7-2; D: TRBD2; J: TRBJ2-7; length: 15; CDR3: CASSIGTSPIYEQYF; DNA: TGTGCCAGCAGCATCGGGACTAGCCCAATCTACGAGCAGTACTTC
size: NA; V: TRBV30; D: NA; J: TRBJ1-3; length: 13; CDR3: CAYRSGPGNTIYF; DNA: TGTGCCTACAGGTCAGGGCCTGGAAACACCATATATTTT
size: NA; V: TRBV18; D: TRBD1; J: TRBJ2-3; length: 15; CDR3: CASSPGGQGADTQYF; DNA: TGTGCCAGCTCACCAGGGGGACAGGGTGCAGATACGCAGTATTTT
size: NA; V: TRBV16; D: NA; J: TRBJ2-1; length: 13; CDR3: CASSQSHGLSEFF; DNA: TGTGCCAGCAGCCAATCTCACGGACTGTCTGAGTTCTTC
size: once; V: TRBV7-9; D: NA; J: TRBJ1-2; length: 16; CDR3: CASSLGHAVGSYGYTF; DNA: TGTGCCAGCAGCTTAGGTCATGCGGTAGGGTCCTATGGCTACACCTTC
size: NA; V: TRBV23-1; D: NA; J: TRBJ2-3; length: 17; CDR3: CASSQILNTKSTDTQYF; DNA: TGCGCCAGCAGTCAAATCCTAAATACGAAGAGCACAGATACGCAGTATTTT
size: NA; V: TRBV7-8; D: TRBD1; J: TRBJ2-7; length: 15; CDR3: CASSQRDSLMNEQYF; DNA: TGTGCCAGCAGCCAGAGGGACAGTTTAATGAACGAGCAGTACTTC
size: NA; V: TRBV29-1; D: NA; J: TRBJ1-1; length: 13; CDR3: CSVETRLNTEAFF; DNA: TGCAGCGTTGAAACCCGCCTGAACACTGAAGCTTTCTTT
size: NA; V: TRBV19; D: NA; J: TRBJ2-1; length: 17; CDR3: CASSTYTGHSSYNEQFF; DNA: TGTGCCAGTAGCACCTACACGGGACACAGCTCCTACAATGAGCAGTTCTTC
size: NA; V: TRBV9; D: TRBD2; J: TRBJ2-3; length: 17; CDR3: CASSVVGSGRAVDTQYF; DNA: TGTGCCAGCAGCGTAGTAGGTAGCGGGAGGGCGGTTGATACGCAGTATTTT
size: NA; V: TRBV11-2; D: NA; J: TRBJ2-1; length: 15; CDR3: CASSTWKFSYNEQFF; DNA: TGTGCCAGCAGCACTTGGAAGTTCTCCTACAATGAGCAGTTCTTC
size: NA; V: TRBV30; D: NA; J: TRBJ2-7; length: 11; CDR3: CAWAGVYEQYF; DNA: TGTGCCTGGGCCGGGGTCTACGAGCAGTACTTC
size: NA; V: TRBV2; D: TRBD1; J: TRBJ1-5; length: 13; CDR3: CASSSGQTQPQHF; DNA: TGTGCCAGCAGCTCGGGACAGACTCAGCCCCAGCATTTT
size: NA; V: TRBV5-1; D: NA; J: TRBJ2-3; length: 14; CDR3: CASSTRGSTDTQYF; DNA: TGCGCCAGCTCAACTCGCGGGAGCACAGATACGCAGTATTTT
size: NA; V: TRBV9; D: NA; J: TRBJ2-1; length: 15; CDR3: CASSVEEGSYNEQFF; DNA: TGTGCCAGCAGCGTAGAAGAGGGCTCCTACAATGAGCAGTTCTTC
size: NA; V: TRBV25-1; D: NA; J: TRBJ1-2; length: 14; CDR3: CASSEERRARGYTF; DNA: TGTGCCAGCAGTGAAGAACGCAGGGCCCGGGGCTACACCTTC
size: NA; V: TRBV5-1; D: TRBD1; J: TRBJ1-2; length: 15; CDR3: CASSATDGTGYGYTF; DNA: TGCGCCAGCAGCGCGACCGACGGGACAGGCTATGGCTACACCTTC
size: NA; V: TRBV7-9; D: NA; J: TRBJ2-1; length: 13; CDR3: CASSLAGGDEQFF; DNA: TGTGCCAGCAGCTTAGCAGGGGGGGATGAGCAGTTCTTC
size: NA; V: TRBV5-1; D: NA; J: TRBJ2-1; length: 15; CDR3: CASSFDPLSRNEQFF; DNA: TGCGCCAGCAGCTTCGACCCCCTTAGTCGGAATGAGCAGTTCTTC
size: NA; V: TRBV5-3; D: NA; J: TRBJ2-1; length: 18; CDR3: CARSLWGRGDPVCDEQFF; DNA: TGTGCCAGAAGCTTGTGGGGTCGGGGAGACCCGGTTTGCGATGAGCAGTTCTTC
size: NA; V: TRBV19; D: TRBD1; J: TRBJ2-3; length: 15; CDR3: CASSRQGTSTDTQYF; DNA: TGTGCCAGTAGTAGACAGGGGACGAGCACAGATACGCAGTATTTT
size: NA; V: TRBV7-9; D: TRBD2; J: TRBJ2-2; length: 18; CDR3: CASSFPPGTSGTTGELFF; DNA: TGTGCCAGCAGCTTCCCCCCCGGGACTAGCGGGACCACCGGGGAGCTGTTTTTT
size: NA; V: TRBV6-6; D: NA; J: TRBJ2-7; length: 13; CDR3: CASSYSGGPVQYF; DNA: TGTGCCAGCAGTTACTCTGGAGGGCCAGTGCAGTACTTC
size: NA; V: TRBV6-1; D: NA; J: TRBJ1-1; length: 12; CDR3: CASSVPDTEAFF; DNA: TGTGCCAGCAGTGTACCGGACACTGAAGCTTTCTTT